This T cell receptor (beta chain) was sequenced during a study of shared clonotypes between healthy human individuals. Study-wide background: Participating donors consisted of a couple of women and a few men aged 18 to 49.

This clone was seen a single time. Profiled with immunoSEQ multiplex PCR; TCRdb holds only in-frame clones, not every one. The sample contains roughly 490,000 clones, 75% to 85% of which appear only once. The receptor's source is a woman between 40 and 50 years old in good health. Some clones in this sample may be carry-over from other donors' samples. Sequenced sample: PBMCs.

The chain's CDR3 is CASSRQGEGTYEQYF. For the CDR3, the DNA is TGTGCCAGCAGCCGCCAGGGGGAGGGAACCTACGAGCAGTACTTC. The chain joins TRBV11-2 to TRBJ2-7; D is tentatively TRBD1 or TRBD2 (7 bases each). This CDR3 comprises 15 residues. CDR1 SGHAT and CDR2 FQNNGV come from the germline V gene. The ends were cut back, 5 bases at V and 2 bases at J, with 16 bases in the middle. The complete variable domain, with remaining parts taken from reference TRBV11-2 and TRBJ2-7, reads EAGVAQSPRYKIIEKRQSVAFWCNPISGHATLYWYQQILGQGPKLLIQFQNNGVVDDSQLPKDRFSAERLKGVDSTLKIQPAKLEDSAVYLCASSRQGEGTYEQYFGPGTRLTVT.